This record looks at one T cell receptor beta chain sequence and its context. The record originates from a study of cytomegalovirus exposure and HLA in healthy donors. Using immunoSEQ multiplex PCR, the repertoire was profiled, and TCRdb retains in-frame clones only, with some absent. The sample has approximately 150,000 clones; 86% are singletons. This CDR3 is 14 amino acids long. The V gene end was trimmed by 7 bases and the J gene end by 1 base; junction bases not matched to a gene: 6. Looked up from germline, CDR1 is MNHEY and CDR2 is SVGAGI. The clonotype originates from a man younger than 35 in good health and CMV-seropositive. The sequenced sample consisted of PBMCs. The rearrangement uses TRBV6-5 and TRBJ2-5, with 7 bases that match TRBD1. CDR3 bases: TGTGCCAGCACCCGGGACAGCTCCCAAGAGACCCAGTACTTC. The encoded protein is CASTRDSSQETQYF.